These 20 T cell receptor beta chains originate from one sample sequenced in a study of T cells in Graves' hyperthyroidism and ophthalmopathy. TCR beta CDR3 regions were amplified from RNA transcripts. Initially, a first-round RT-PCR of the TCR CDR3 employed the HTBI primer set. Each CDR3 protein gets one entry after TCRdb re-called the multiplex PCR reads with MiXCR. The sample lists about 300,000 distinct CDR3 sequences; less than 30% were seen once. The sequenced sample consisted of blood. The source of these receptors is a man aged 40-49 years with Graves' hyperthyroidism that later progressed to Graves' ophthalmopathy.

This clonotype was seen ten or more times. The rearrangement links TRBV6-5 to TRBJ1-5; 10 bases match TRBD1. Unmatched junction bases numbered 7, after V lost 11 bases and J lost 6 bases. From germline, CDR1 is MNHEY and CDR2 SVGAGI. The CDR3 spans 13 residues. The CDR3 DNA reads TGTGCCGCCGGACAGGGGGGTGCTCAGCCCCAGCATTTT. It yields the protein CAAGQGGAQPQHF.

The rearrangement joins TRBV6-1 to TRBJ1-1; 9 nucleotides line up with TRBD1. Germline CDR1 reads MNHNS; CDR2 reads SASEGT. Unmatched junction bases numbered 11, after V lost 8 bases and J lost 7 bases. The CDR3 spans 14 residues. The CDR3 protein is CASRDRVTGSEAFF. The DNA of the CDR3 is TGTGCCAGCCGGGACAGGGTTACCGGGAGTGAAGCTTTCTTT.

In its sample, this clonotype was seen many times. The gene calls are TRBV7-8 and TRBJ2-7, with TRBD1 as a possible D gene (5 bases). This CDR3 comprises 14 residues. CDR1 and CDR2 from the germline V gene are SGHVS and FQNEAQ. V was clipped by 1 base and J by 5 bases, with 12 bases between them. CDR3 nucleotide sequence: TGTGCCAGCAGCTTAGTGACTTTGGACAACGAGCAGTACTTC. Encoded protein: CASSLVTLDNEQYF.

The sample holds one count of this clonotype. A much more abundant neighbour one base away suggests this may be a read error. The V call is TRBV6-1, the J call TRBJ1-6; D perhaps matches TRBD1 (6 bases). CDR1 is MNHNS, CDR2 SASEGT, per germline. CDR3 length equals 15 residues. The chain's CDR3 is CTSTQGTVNNSPLHF. Written as DNA, the CDR3 is TGTACCAGCACCCAGGGGACGGTGAATAATTCACCCCTCCACTTT.

This clonotype was found many times. This chain joins TRBV11-3 and TRBJ1-1; possible D gene TRBD1, 5 bases. The CDR3 loop spans 13 amino acids. V was clipped by 2 bases and J by 4 bases, with 8 bases between them. Germline V gene lookup returns CDR1 SGHNT and CDR2 YENEEA. CDR3 nucleotide sequence: TGTGCCAGCAGCTTATTCGGGGGCACTGAAGCTTTCTTT. Amino acid sequence: CASSLFGGTEAFF. The variable domain in full, with the rest retrieved from reference TRBV11-3 and TRBJ1-1, is EAGVVQSPRYKIIEKKQPVAFWCNPISGHNTLYWYLQNLGQGPELLIRYENEEAVDDSQLPKDRFSAERLKGVDSTLKIQPAELGDSAVYLCASSLFGGTEAFFGQGTRLTVV.

This clonotype was found many times. The chain is built from TRBV5-1 and TRBJ1-3; perhaps TRBD1 as D (5 bases). V gave up 0 bases and J gave up 0 bases, with 13 bases separating them. Germline CDR1 reads SGHRS; CDR2 reads YFSETQ. The CDR3 runs to 17 residues. CDR3 residues: CASSLAGPGVSGNTIYF. The CDR3, as DNA: TGCGCCAGCAGCTTGGCCGGTCCGGGGGTCTCTGGAAACACCATATATTTT.

Ten or more counts support this clonotype. The V gene is TRBV20-1, the J gene TRBJ1-1, with TRBD1 matching over 10 bases. Germline values: CDR1 DFQATT, CDR2 SNEGSKA (reference sequence). The CDR3 contains 14 residues. Trimming at V came to 2 bases and at J to 11 bases, leaving 11 bases not matched to a gene. This CDR3 is CSARSRDRGNTAFF. The CDR3 bases are TGCAGTGCTAGATCGCGGGACAGGGGTAACACGGCTTTCTTT.

The chain recombines TRBV12-3 or TRBV12-4 with TRBJ1-2; 7 bases agree with TRBD1. The V gene end was trimmed by 4 bases and the J gene end by 3 bases; junction bases not matched to a gene: 8. The length of the CDR3 is 15 residues. The CDR3 protein is CASSSSLGQHYGYTF. CDR3 DNA sequence: TGTGCCAGCAGTTCCTCTTTGGGACAGCACTATGGCTACACCTTC.

This clonotype has at least ten counts. This chain links TRBV5-1 with TRBJ1-1; D uncertain. Germline CDR1 reads SGHRS; CDR2 reads YFSETQ. The CDR3 totals 15 residues. Trimming shortened V by 0 bases and J by 0 bases, and 9 bases separated the two germline ends. In DNA, the CDR3 is TGCGCCAGCAGCTTGGAGGCTTCCATGAACACTGAAGCTTTCTTT. It codes for CASSLEASMNTEAFF.

In this sample, this clonotype turned up many times. V and J are TRBV6-2 or TRBV6-3 and TRBJ2-2; TRBD1 aligns across 10 bases. The CDR3 is made up of 14 amino acids. CDR1 MNHEY and CDR2 SVGEGT come from the germline V gene. Trimming cost V 6 bases and J 4 bases; bases outside gene matches: 2. Here the CDR3 DNA reads TGTGCCAGCAGGACAGGGGGCGGCACCGGGGAGCTGTTTTTT. Translated, it gives CASRTGGGTGELFF.

Many counts were recorded for this clonotype. The rearrangement joins TRBV10-3 to TRBJ1-5, with unresolved D. Trimming shortened V by 3 bases and J by 3 bases, and 9 bases separated the two germline ends. CDR3 length: 14 amino acids. Germline V gene sequence: CDR1 ENHRY, CDR2 SYGVKD. CDR3 nucleotide sequence: TGTGCCATCAGTGAAGGGCAGTTCAATCAGCCCCAGCATTTT. Translating it yields CAISEGQFNQPQHF.

At least ten counts were recorded for this clonotype. CDR3 sequence: CGASGTNTGELFF. CDR3 nucleotide sequence: TGTGGGGCTAGCGGAACGAACACCGGGGAGCTGTTTTTT. The chain uses TRBV6-5 and TRBJ2-2; 7 bases are shared with TRBD2. This CDR3 is 13 amino acids long. Looked up from germline, CDR1 is MNHEY and CDR2 is SVGAGI.

The chain recombines TRBV19 with TRBJ2-5; D is unclear. The CDR3 is 15 amino acids. The germline V and J ends were trimmed by 5 bases and 7 bases, with 20 bases remaining between them. Germline V gene sequence: CDR1 LNHDA, CDR2 SQIVND (reference sequence). In DNA form, the CDR3 reads TGTGCCAGTAGTTCATCATGGTCCCAAAGAGGGACCCAGTACTTC. Its protein is CASSSSWSQRGTQYF. Variable domain in full (rest from reference TRBV19 and TRBJ2-5): DGGITQSPKYLFRKEGQNVTLSCEQNLNHDAMYWYRQDPGQGLRLIYYSQIVNDFQKGDIAEGYSVSREKKESFPLTVTSAQKNPTAFYLCASSSSWSQRGTQYFGPGTRLLVL.

This clonotype was counted at least ten times. This chain links TRBV6-4 with TRBJ2-2, with D maybe TRBD2 (5 bases). The CDR3 consists of 17 residues. Trimming removed 7 bases from V and 7 bases from J, with 25 bases in between. The germline V gene has CDR1 MRHNA and CDR2 SNTAGT. CDR3 DNA: TGTGCCAGCACCCCCCCGCGAGGGCCCTATTATATCGGGGAGCTGTTTTTT. Encoded protein: CASTPPRGPYYIGELFF.

This clonotype has ten or more counts. This sequence joins TRBV20-1 and TRBJ2-7, with 9 bases aligning to TRBD1. After removal of 3 bases from V and 4 bases from J, the junction contained 4 bases not matched to a gene. The CDR3 runs 13 residues. The germline V gene has CDR1 DFQATT and CDR2 SNEGSKA (reference sequence). Here the CDR3 DNA reads TGCAGTGCTAGGGGACAGGGAGAATACGAGCAGTACTTC. Amino acid sequence: CSARGQGEYEQYF.

This clonotype was seen at least ten times. V gene TRBV14 combines with J gene TRBJ2-5, with D hard to call. The CDR3 covers 15 residues. Looked up from germline, CDR1 is SGHDN and CDR2 is FVKESK. V was trimmed by 1 base and J by 2 bases, leaving 11 bases between them. The CDR3 DNA reads as TGTGCCAGCAGCCAAGTTTTAACACTTCAAGAGACCCAGTACTTC. Residues: CASSQVLTLQETQYF.

This chain links TRBV6-2 or TRBV6-3 with TRBJ2-7; D gene unclear. Germline CDR1 reads MNHEY; CDR2 reads SVGEGT. With 5 bases removed from V and 2 bases from J, the gap between germline ends came to 13 bases. The CDR3 runs to 14 residues. The CDR3 is CASSLTPLAYEQYF. The DNA for the CDR3 is TGTGCCAGCAGTCTGACTCCCCTCGCCTACGAGCAGTACTTC.

Many counts were recorded for this clonotype. This chain uses TRBV6-4 with TRBJ2-2; D is ambiguous. Germline V gene sequence: CDR1 MRHNA, CDR2 SNTAGT. Trimming took 2 bases from V and 7 from J, leaving 5 bases between them. The CDR3 extends over 12 amino acids. This CDR3 is CASSDPGGELFF. In DNA, the CDR3 is TGTGCCAGCAGTGACCCCGGCGGGGAGCTGTTTTTT.

This clonotype was recorded at least ten times. This chain links TRBV19 with TRBJ1-5, with 7 bases matching TRBD1. Germline CDR1 is LNHDA and CDR2 is SQIVND (reference sequence). The V and J ends lost 7 bases and 6 bases, in that order; junction bases with no gene match: 12. This CDR3 contains 15 residues. The chain's CDR3 is CASNRRTGRFQPQHF. The DNA for the CDR3 is TGTGCCAGTAACCGCCGGACAGGAAGGTTTCAGCCCCAGCATTTT.

This chain joins TRBV12-3 or TRBV12-4 and TRBJ2-7, with TRBD2 matching over 11 bases. The CDR3 contains 16 residues. With 2 bases clipped from V and 4 bases from J, the junction kept 7 bases outside the gene matches. For the CDR3, the DNA is TGTGCCAGCAGTTTACTAACTAGCGGGAGCCCATACGAGCAGTACTTC. This encodes CASSLLTSGSPYEQYF.